This T cell receptor beta chain was sequenced for a study of T-cell memory formation after mild COVID-19 (dated by TCRdb to about 2021). With respect to the entire study: TCR sequence clusters from the two donors were found to be largely donor specific. Longitudinal TCRalpha and TCRbeta repertoire sequencing tracked T-cell clones expanding and contracting after mild COVID-19 in a couple of donors. Two young, previously healthy adult volunteers, one female and one male, were included in the cohort. Findings and caveats that apply to the study as a whole: SARS-CoV-2 specificity of the second-wave clones peaking on day 37 was not confirmed. Only a couple of mild cases were covered in the study, and larger cohorts including severe cases with pre-infection samples were considered necessary. Contracting CD4+ clones appeared mostly in the CM and EM memory subsets, whereas CD8+ clones were enriched in EMRA. Balanced CD4/CD8 phenotypes were observed for clones contracting from day 15 to 85, whereas a bias towards CD4+ was observed for a second wave of clones expanding from day 15 to 37. Some responding clones were found in pre-infection memory, which suggests that pre-existing cross-reactive memory T cells took part in the SARS-CoV-2 response.

This clonotype occurred a few times. Its cognate antigen has yet to be identified. No quality values exist for individual bases; no much larger clone is one base distant. PBMCs were isolated by Ficoll-Paque density gradient centrifugation. Sequencing used an Illumina NovaSeq 6000. Using 5'RACE with constant-segment primers, TCRalpha and TCRbeta cDNA libraries were constructed, with sample barcodes and unique molecular identifiers added in the process. Trizol reagent was used to extract RNA from every sample. Library amplification was performed in two PCR steps, and a second sample barcode and Illumina TruSeq adapters were introduced in the second step. The libraries were sequenced on an Illumina NovaSeq using 2 x 150 bp paired-end reads. The original pipeline was this. The reads were demultiplexed and collapsed into UMI-guided consensus sequences using migec v1.2.7. Using mixcr v2.1.11, UMI consensuses were aligned to TRA and TRB V and J templates and then assembled into clonotypes. Expanded or contracted clonotypes were those called significant by both edgeR and NoisET, with noise models trained on biological replicates. For edgeR calls, a false discovery rate-adjusted p below 0.01 and a log2 fold-change threshold of 1 were applied. PCA with hierarchical clustering of max-normalized trajectories of the 1000 most abundant clonotypes was used as exploratory dynamics analysis. Each responding clone was given a CD4 or CD8 phenotype based on the CD4+ and CD8+ repertoires, which had been sequenced separately. TCRdb passed the public sequencing reads through fastp at Q25 and MiXCR, retaining productive beta sequences. Entries are consolidated by CDR3 protein sequence, retaining the most common genes and DNA. The V and J calls and clone size are TCRdb's, not the authors'. A total of about 190,000 distinct CDR3 sequences appear in this sample, around 17% of them only once. In total, the top ten clones hold 2.4% of the sample.

Including cysteine and phenylalanine, the CDR3 has 13 amino acids. The CDR3 DNA has 39 bases and is translated from base 1. The V end loses 5 bases and the J end loses 5 bases, and a stretch of 13 bases separates them. From a lookup of the germline V gene (reference sequence), CDR1 and CDR2 are DFQATT and SNEGSKA. The sequence was obtained from an adult woman who had mild COVID-19 (a few samples of this study predate the infection). The sample titles of this study are shuffled in the database, so cell type and time point are left out; the donor was told from shared clones. The receptor chain draws on TRBV20-1 and TRBJ1-5, with TRBD1 as a weak D call on 6 bases. Input material: PBMCs or a T cell subset sorted from them (not recorded which). CDR3 sequence: CSAPDRTDQPQHF. In nucleotide form, the sequence is TGCAGTGCTCCCGACAGGACCGATCAGCCCCAGCATTTT.